This T cell receptor (beta chain) was sequenced during a study of control samples from healthy donors and cancer patients. This clone was picked up one time. The data were produced by immunoSEQ multiplex PCR, yet TCRdb's version contains in-frame clones alone and is incomplete. Of 110,000 to 150,000 clones in the sample, around 90% were seen once. Germline-derived CDR1 and CDR2 are SGHAT and FQDESV (reference sequence). V lost 0 bases to trimming and J lost 4 bases, with 13 bases between them. The CDR3 is 15 amino acids. This clonotype originated in a man between 25 and 39 years old in good health. The chain links TRBV11-1 to TRBJ2-7; D is uncertain. Sequenced sample: blood. In DNA, the CDR3 is TGTGCCAGCAGCTTAGCGCTTACTACTGTTTACGAGCAGTACTTC. Protein sequence: CASSLALTTVYEQYF. Drawing the rest from reference TRBV11-1 and TRBJ2-7, the complete variable domain is EAEVAQSPRYKITEKSQAVAFWCDPISGHATLYWYRQILGQGPELLVQFQDESVVDDSQLPKDRFSAERLKGVDSTLKIQPAELGDSAMYLCASSLALTTVYEQYFGPGTRLTVT.